This is a list of T cell receptor beta chains from one sample in a study of cytomegalovirus exposure and HLA in healthy donors. Repertoires were generated with immunoSEQ multiplex PCR, while TCRdb's copy carries only in-frame clones and drops some. Of some 140,000 clones detected, about 80% appear once; the ten largest clones hold roughly 6.8%. The sequenced material came from PBMCs. All receptors derive from a middle-aged man in good health and CMV-seropositive. Each CDR3 is given with its conserved first and last residue. The order of the fields is clone size, J gene, V gene, D gene, CDR3 protein, CDR3 DNA. A D gene is named only where the DNA matches it firmly. Size tells how often a clone was seen (once, few, many) or the class of an expanded clone, and some rows leave it out.

-	TRBJ2-7	TRBV20-1	-	CSARGPEQYF	TGCAGTGCTAGGGGCCCCGAGCAGTACTTC
-	TRBJ2-5	TRBV7-2	-	CASSPDGGKTQYF	TGTGCCAGCAGCCCCGATGGGGGGAAGACCCAGTACTTC
-	TRBJ2-7	TRBV10-2	-	CASSESKWGGTPYEQYF	TGCGCCAGCAGTGAGTCGAAATGGGGCGGAACCCCCTACGAGCAGTACTTC
once	TRBJ2-7	TRBV5-4	-	CASSSAGGRADEQYF	TGTGCCAGCAGCTCCGCCGGAGGACGGGCCGACGAGCAGTACTTC
-	TRBJ2-1	TRBV2	TRBD2	CASRGGLAGAGYNEQFF	TGTGCCAGCCGTGGGGGTTTGGCGGGAGCCGGATACAATGAGCAGTTCTTC
-	TRBJ2-1	TRBV25-1	-	CASSEYTGEKAQFF	TGTGCCAGCAGTGAATACACGGGAGAAAAGGCGCAGTTCTTC
-	TRBJ1-1	TRBV5-6	TRBD1	CASRHRGQNTEAFF	TGTGCCAGCAGACACAGGGGGCAGAACACTGAAGCTTTCTTT
-	TRBJ2-3	TRBV6-5	-	CASSYPEQRDTQYF	TGTGCCAGCAGTTACCCGGAGCAGAGGGATACGCAGTATTTT
-	TRBJ1-3	TRBV28	-	CASSSIRQLTHGNTIYF	TGTGCCAGCAGTTCCATTCGACAGCTAACCCACGGAAACACCATATATTTT
once	TRBJ1-4	TRBV7-9	-	CASSSQINEKLFF	TGTGCCAGCAGCTCGCAGATTAATGAAAAACTGTTTTTT
few	TRBJ1-1	TRBV6-5	TRBD1	CASRTGDSTEAFF	TGTGCCAGCAGGACAGGGGATAGCACTGAAGCTTTCTTT
-	TRBJ2-3	TRBV4-2	TRBD2	CASSPKAGGPDTQYF	TGTGCCAGCAGCCCGAAGGCGGGAGGTCCAGATACGCAGTATTTT
-	TRBJ1-2	TRBV9	-	CASSPAGRLYGYTF	TGTGCCAGCAGCCCGGCGGGACGCCTCTATGGCTACACCTTC
-	TRBJ2-2	TRBV4-1	TRBD1	CASSQDERWGQGTGELFF	TGCGCCAGCAGCCAAGATGAGCGTTGGGGACAGGGCACCGGGGAGCTGTTTTTT
-	TRBJ1-1	TRBV7-9	TRBD1	CASSLSAGGTEAFF	TGTGCCAGCAGCTTAAGCGCAGGGGGCACTGAAGCTTTCTTT
-	TRBJ2-1	TRBV5-1	TRBD2	CASSLRLAANEQFF	TGCGCCAGCAGCCTCCGACTAGCGGCCAATGAGCAGTTCTTC
few	TRBJ2-2	TRBV6-1	-	CASSEVQGTGELFF	TGTGCCAGCAGTGAGGTTCAGGGAACCGGGGAGCTGTTTTTT